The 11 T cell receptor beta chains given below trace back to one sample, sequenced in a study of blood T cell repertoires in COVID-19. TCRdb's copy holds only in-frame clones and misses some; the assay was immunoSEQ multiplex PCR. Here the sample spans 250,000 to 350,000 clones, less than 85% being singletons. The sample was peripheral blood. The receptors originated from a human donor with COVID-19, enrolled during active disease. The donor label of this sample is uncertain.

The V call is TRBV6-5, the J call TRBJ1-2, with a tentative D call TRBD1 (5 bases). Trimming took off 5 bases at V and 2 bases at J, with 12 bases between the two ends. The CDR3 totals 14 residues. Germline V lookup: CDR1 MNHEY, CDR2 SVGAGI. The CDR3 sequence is CASSQGGGNYGYTF. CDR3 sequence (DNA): TGTGCCAGCAGTCAGGGAGGAGGGAACTATGGCTACACCTTC.

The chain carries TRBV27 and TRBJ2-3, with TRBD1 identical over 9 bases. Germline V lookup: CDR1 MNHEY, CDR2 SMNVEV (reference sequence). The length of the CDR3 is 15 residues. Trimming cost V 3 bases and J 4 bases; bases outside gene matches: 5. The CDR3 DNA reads TGTGCCAGCAGTTTGACGGACAGGGGACCAGATACGCAGTATTTT. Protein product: CASSLTDRGPDTQYF.

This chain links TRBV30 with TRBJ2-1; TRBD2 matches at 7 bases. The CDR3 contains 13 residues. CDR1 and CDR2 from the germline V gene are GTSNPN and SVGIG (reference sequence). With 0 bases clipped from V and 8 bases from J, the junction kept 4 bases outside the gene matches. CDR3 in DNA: TGTGCCTGGAGTGTAGAACTAGCGTATGAGCAGTTCTTC. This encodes CAWSVELAYEQFF.

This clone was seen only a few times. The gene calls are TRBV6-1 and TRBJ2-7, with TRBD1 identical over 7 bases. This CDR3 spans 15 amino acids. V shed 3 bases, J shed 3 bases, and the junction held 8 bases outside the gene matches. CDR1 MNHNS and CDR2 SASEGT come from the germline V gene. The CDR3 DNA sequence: TGTGCCAGCAGTGAGGCAGGGGGTAGGTTCTACGAGCAGTACTTC. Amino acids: CASSEAGGRFYEQYF.

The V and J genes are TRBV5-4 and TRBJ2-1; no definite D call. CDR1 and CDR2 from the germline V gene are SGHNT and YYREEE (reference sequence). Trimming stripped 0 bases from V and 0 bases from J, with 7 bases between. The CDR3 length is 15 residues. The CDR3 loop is CASSLEISSYNEQFF. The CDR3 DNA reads TGTGCCAGCAGCTTGGAAATTAGCTCCTACAATGAGCAGTTCTTC.

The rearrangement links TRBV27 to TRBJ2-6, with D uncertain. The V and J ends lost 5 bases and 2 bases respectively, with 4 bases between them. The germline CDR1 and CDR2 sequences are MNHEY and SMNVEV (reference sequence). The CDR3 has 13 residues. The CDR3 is CASSPAGANVLTF. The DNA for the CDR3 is TGTGCCAGCAGTCCGGCTGGGGCCAACGTCCTGACTTTC. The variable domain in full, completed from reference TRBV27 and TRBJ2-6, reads EAQVTQNPRYLITVTGKKLTVTCSQNMNHEYMSWYRQDPGLGLRQIYYSMNVEVTDKGDVPEGYKVSRKEKRNFPLILESPSPNQTSLYFCASSPAGANVLTFGAGSRLTVL.

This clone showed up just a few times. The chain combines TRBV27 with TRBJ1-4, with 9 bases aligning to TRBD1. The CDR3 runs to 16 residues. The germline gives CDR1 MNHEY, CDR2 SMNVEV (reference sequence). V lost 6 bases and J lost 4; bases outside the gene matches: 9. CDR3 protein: CASSKDTGQGNEKLFF. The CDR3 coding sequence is TGTGCCAGCAGCAAAGATACGGGACAGGGTAATGAAAAACTGTTTTTT. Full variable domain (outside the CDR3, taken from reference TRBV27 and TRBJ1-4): EAQVTQNPRYLITVTGKKLTVTCSQNMNHEYMSWYRQDPGLGLRQIYYSMNVEVTDKGDVPEGYKVSRKEKRNFPLILESPSPNQTSLYFCASSKDTGQGNEKLFFGSGTQLSVL.

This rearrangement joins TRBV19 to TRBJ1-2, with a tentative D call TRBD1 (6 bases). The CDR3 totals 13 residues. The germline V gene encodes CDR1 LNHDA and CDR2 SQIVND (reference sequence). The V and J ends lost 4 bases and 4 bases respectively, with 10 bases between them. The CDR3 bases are TGTGCCAGTAGTACCGACAGGCTCTATGGCTACACCTTC. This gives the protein CASSTDRLYGYTF.

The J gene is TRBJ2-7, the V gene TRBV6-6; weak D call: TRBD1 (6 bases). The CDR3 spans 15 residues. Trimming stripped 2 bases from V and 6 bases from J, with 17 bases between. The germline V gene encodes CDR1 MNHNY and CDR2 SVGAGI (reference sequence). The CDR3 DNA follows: TGTGCCAGCAGTTACCCGATAAGTCTGGACAGCGAGCAGTACTTC. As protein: CASSYPISLDSEQYF.

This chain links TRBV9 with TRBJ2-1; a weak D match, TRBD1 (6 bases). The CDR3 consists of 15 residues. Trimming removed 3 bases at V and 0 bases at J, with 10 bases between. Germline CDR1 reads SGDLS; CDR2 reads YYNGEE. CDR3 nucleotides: TGTGCCAGCAGCGGCAGGGGCGGCTCCTACAATGAGCAGTTCTTC. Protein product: CASSGRGGSYNEQFF.

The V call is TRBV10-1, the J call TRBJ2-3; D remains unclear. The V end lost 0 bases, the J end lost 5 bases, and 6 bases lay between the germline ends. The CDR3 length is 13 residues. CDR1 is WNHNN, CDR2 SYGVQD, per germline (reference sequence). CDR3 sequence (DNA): TGCGCCAGCAGTGAGTCGGCTGGAGATACGCAGTATTTT. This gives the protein CASSESAGDTQYF.